These 17 T cell receptor beta chains share one sample of origin, sequenced in a study of CD8 T cells in ankylosing spondylitis. General study results and limits: Characteristic, it appeared, of ankylosing spondylitis blood was a TCR beta motif of eight highly homologous variants.

From the 5' RACE reads, TCRdb called clonotypes with MiXCR, one entry per CDR3 protein. Of 700,000 to 850,000 distinct CDR3 sequences in the sample, 12% were seen once. Their recognized antigens are unknown. Sequencing was done on a sample of blood, either unsorted or a sorted T cell fraction (not recorded which). The receptor source for this set is a male donor with ankylosing spondylitis.

V gene TRBV29-1 combines with J gene TRBJ2-3; 10 bases fit TRBD1. Trimming at V came to 6 bases and at J to 5 bases, leaving 5 bases not matched to a gene. The CDR3 length is 13 residues. Germline CDR1 and CDR2: SQVTM and ANQGSEA. In DNA form, the CDR3 reads TGCAGCGTCCGGGACAGGGGAGGAGATACGCAGTATTTT. This gives the protein CSVRDRGGDTQYF.

This clonotype was detected only a few times. The CDR3 region is CASSGTGSGGANVLTF. CDR3 DNA sequence: TGTGCCAGCAGTGGCACAGGGTCGGGTGGGGCCAACGTCCTGACTTTC. V and J are TRBV25-1 and TRBJ2-6, with D possibly being TRBD1 (6 bases). Trimming shortened V by 4 bases and J by 3 bases, and 13 bases separated the two germline ends. The CDR3 is 16 amino acids. Germline V gene data show CDR1 as MGHDK and CDR2 as SYGVNS.

This clonotype was detected many times. The V call is TRBV12-3 or TRBV12-4, the J call TRBJ1-5, with TRBD1 matching 7 bases. The CDR3 length is 13 residues. Trimming at V came to 6 bases and at J to 4 bases, leaving 3 bases not matched to a gene. The CDR3 loop is CASSDRENQPQHF. In DNA form, the CDR3 reads TGTGCCAGCAGCGACAGGGAGAATCAGCCCCAGCATTTT.

This chain links TRBV20-1 with TRBJ2-3; TRBD2 matches 15 bases. The J segment lost 4 bases and the V segment lost 8 bases, leaving 10 bases of the junction unmatched. CDR1 and CDR2 (germline): DFQATT, SNEGSKA (reference sequence). The CDR3 spans 16 residues. CDR3 amino acids: CSSTGLAGGPADTQYF. CDR3 DNA: TGCAGTTCCACCGGACTAGCGGGGGGGCCCGCAGATACGCAGTATTTT.

In this sample, this clonotype turned up a few times. This rearrangement joins TRBV11-2 to TRBJ2-3; TRBD2 agrees at 8 bases. The CDR3 is made up of 15 amino acids. CDR1 SGHAT and CDR2 FQNNGV come from the germline V gene. V lost 5 bases to trimming and J lost 3 bases; unmatched junction nucleotides: 7. The CDR3 nucleotides read TGTGCCAGCAGCCGTATTAGCGGGACAACAGATACGCAGTATTTT. Protein sequence: CASSRISGTTDTQYF. The full variable domain, its missing parts supplied by reference TRBV11-2 and TRBJ2-3, is EAGVAQSPRYKIIEKRQSVAFWCNPISGHATLYWYQQILGQGPKLLIQFQNNGVVDDSQLPKDRFSAERLKGVDSTLKIQPAKLEDSAVYLCASSRISGTTDTQYFGPGTRLTVL.

This clonotype came up many times. The chain uses TRBV5-1 and TRBJ2-1; TRBD1 matches 10 bases. CDR1 and CDR2 (germline): SGHRS, YFSETQ. After removal of 4 bases from V and 2 bases from J, the junction contained 6 bases not matched to a gene. The CDR3 length is 16 residues. The CDR3 DNA follows: TGCGCCAGCAGCCGGCTCGGGACAGGGGCCTACAATGAGCAGTTCTTC. Amino acids: CASSRLGTGAYNEQFF.

This chain connects TRBV7-2 to TRBJ2-1; D assignment may be TRBD1 or TRBD2 (5 bases each). This CDR3 contains 15 residues. V was pared by 2 bases and J by 3 bases, with 11 bases between. Germline V gives CDR1 SGHTA, CDR2 FQGNSA. The CDR3: CASSLWGTNYNEQFF. CDR3 nucleotide sequence: TGTGCCAGCAGCTTATGGGGGACGAACTACAATGAGCAGTTCTTC.

This clonotype was counted ten times or more. The chain carries TRBV29-1 and TRBJ1-1; weak D call: TRBD1 (6 bases). CDR1 is SQVTM, CDR2 ANQGSEA, per germline. The ends were cut back, 1 base at V and 1 base at J, with 7 bases in the middle. This CDR3 has 13 amino acids. The CDR3 sequence is CSVEAQGNTEAFF. The CDR3 DNA reads TGCAGCGTTGAAGCACAGGGGAACACTGAAGCTTTCTTT.

The chain links TRBV4-2 to TRBJ2-1, with TRBD2 matching over 10 bases. Germline V lookup: CDR1 LGHNA, CDR2 YNFKEQ. V lost 4 bases to trimming and J lost 5 bases; unmatched junction nucleotides: 14. The CDR3 contains 18 residues. CDR3 residues: CASSLYPSGRGRNNEQFF. The CDR3 DNA reads as TGTGCCAGCAGCCTCTACCCTAGCGGGAGAGGCCGTAACAATGAGCAGTTCTTC.

V usage is TRBV18 and J usage is TRBJ2-7; TRBD1 matches 7 bases. This CDR3 spans 11 amino acids. J gave up 13 bases and V 5 bases, and 8 bases lay outside the gene matches. Looked up from germline, CDR1 is KGHSH and CDR2 is LQKENI. CDR3 residues: CASSGRTGYYF. For the CDR3, the DNA is TGTGCCAGCTCAGGTAGGACAGGCTATTACTTC.

In its sample, this clonotype was seen a few times. This chain uses TRBV6-2 or TRBV6-3 with TRBJ1-1; no reliable D call. Germline V gives CDR1 MNHEY, CDR2 SVGEGT. Trimming removed 2 bases from V and 0 bases from J, with 10 bases in between. The CDR3 covers 15 residues. CDR3 residues: CASSYVRTVNTEAFF. For the CDR3, the DNA is TGTGCCAGCAGTTACGTCCGTACCGTGAACACTGAAGCTTTCTTT.

V gene TRBV6-5 combines with J gene TRBJ2-4; D is unclear. Trimming took off 4 bases at V and 0 bases at J, with 10 bases between the two ends. The CDR3 extends over 15 amino acids. CDR1 is MNHEY, CDR2 SVGAGI, per germline. CDR3 in DNA: TGTGCCAGCAGTTCCACCCTACTAGCCAAAAACATTCAGTACTTC. It yields the protein CASSSTLLAKNIQYF.

This clonotype was recorded at least ten times. This chain links TRBV29-1 with TRBJ2-7, with D possibly TRBD2 on 7 matching bases. This CDR3 contains 14 residues. Trimming removed 4 bases from V and 1 base from J, with 14 bases in between. Germline CDR1 and CDR2: SQVTM and ANQGSEA. The CDR3 DNA is TGCAGCGTTGGTGTGCGGGGGCCTTCCTACGAGCAGTACTTC. It translates to CSVGVRGPSYEQYF.

The chain carries TRBV7-9 and TRBJ1-1, with 9 nucleotides matching TRBD1. The CDR3 sequence is 17 residues long. Per the germline V gene, CDR1 is SEHNR and CDR2 is FQNEAQ (reference sequence). Trimming took 3 bases from V and 1 from J; bases not matched to a gene: 9. CDR3 amino acids: CASSFLGQGRRNTEAFF. The CDR3 DNA is TGTGCCAGCAGCTTCTTAGGACAGGGGAGGAGGAACACTGAAGCTTTCTTT.

This clonotype has a handful of counts. This chain connects TRBV20-1 to TRBJ2-2; tentatively, D is TRBD2 (6 bases). CDR1 is DFQATT and CDR2 is SNEGSKA in the germline V gene (reference sequence). The CDR3 spans 13 residues. V was clipped by 8 bases and J by 6 bases, with 16 bases between them. CDR3 in DNA: TGCAGTCTCCGGACTATAATCCCCGGGGAGCTGTTTTTT. Amino acids: CSLRTIIPGELFF.

This clonotype was counted many times. The germline gene is not matched at one end of the junction; a read error may be the cause. This sequence joins TRBV5-1 and TRBJ2-3, with TRBD2 matching over 8 bases. The CDR3 totals 15 residues. Germline V gene data show CDR1 as SGHRS and CDR2 as YFSETQ. CDR3 sequence: CASSSSGSSTDTQYF. The DNA of the CDR3 is TGTGCCAGCAGTTCTAGCGGGTCTAGCACAGATACGCAGTATTTT. The full variable domain, rest sourced from reference TRBV5-1 and TRBJ2-3, is KAGVTQTPRYLIKTRGQQVTLSCSPISGHRSVSWYQQTPGQGLQFLFEYFSETQRNKGNFPGRFSGRQFSNSRSEMNVSTLELGDSALYLCASSSSGSSTDTQYFGPGTRLTVL.

The chain carries TRBV5-1 and TRBJ1-6; D ambiguous. The CDR3 consists of 18 residues. CDR1 SGHRS and CDR2 YFSETQ come from the germline V gene. V dropped 4 bases and J dropped 0 bases, with 17 bases sitting between them. CDR3 region: CASSPRTSLSSYNSPLHF. CDR3 DNA: TGCGCCAGCAGCCCGAGGACTTCTCTGAGCTCCTATAATTCACCCCTCCACTTT.